The 20 T cell receptor beta chains given below trace back to one sample, sequenced in a study of T cells in Graves' hyperthyroidism and ophthalmopathy. Amplified regions were TCR beta CDR3 sequences from RNA transcripts. The primer set for the first-round RT-PCR of the TCR CDR3 was HTBI. TCRdb reprocessed the multiplex PCR reads via MiXCR and lists one record per CDR3 protein. The sample shows 550,000 to 800,000 distinct CDR3 sequences, 17% of them seen only once. Material: blood. These receptors were obtained from a man in his fifties or sixties with Graves' hyperthyroidism.

This chain uses TRBV5-6 with TRBJ2-1; 15 bases align to TRBD2. The CDR3 is 16 residues long. The V gene's germline CDR1 is SGHDT and CDR2 YYEEEE. V lost 6 bases and J lost 6; bases outside the gene matches: 7. The CDR3 loop reads CASTKGLAGGGNEQFF. The CDR3 DNA sequence: TGTGCCAGCACCAAAGGACTAGCGGGAGGGGGCAATGAGCAGTTCTTC.

This clonotype showed up many times. The rearrangement links TRBV30 to TRBJ2-7, with unresolved D. The CDR3 runs 12 residues. The V gene's germline CDR1 is GTSNPN and CDR2 SVGIG (reference sequence). Trimming left V 2 bases short and J 0 bases short, with 5 bases between. For the CDR3, the DNA is TGTGCCTGGAGTATGTCCTCCTACGAGCAGTACTTC. Translating gives CAWSMSSYEQYF. The whole variable domain, remainder taken from reference TRBV30 and TRBJ2-7, is SQTIHQWPATLVQPVGSPLSLECTVEGTSNPNLYWYRQAAGRGLQLLFYSVGIGQISSEVPQNLSASRPQDRQFILSSKKLLLSDSGFYLCAWSMSSYEQYFGPGTRLTVT.

The genes are TRBV9 and TRBJ1-2; D remains unclear. CDR1 and CDR2 (germline): SGDLS, YYNGEE. Between the trimmed V and J ends, which lost 0 bases and 4 bases, there was a span of 19 bases. The CDR3 spans 17 residues. The CDR3 sequence is CASSVGMGPDPGYGYTF. CDR3 coding DNA: TGTGCCAGCAGCGTAGGGATGGGCCCCGACCCTGGCTATGGCTACACCTTC.

The sample holds many counts of this clonotype. This rearrangement joins TRBV3-1 to TRBJ2-1; maybe TRBD2 (5 bases). Per germline, CDR1 LGHDT and CDR2 YNNKEL (reference sequence). V lost 0 bases to trimming and J lost 10 bases, with 10 bases between them. This CDR3 contains 13 residues. The CDR3 DNA sequence: TGTGCCAGCAGCCAAGAACCCAGCGGCGAGCAGTTCTTC. Its translation is CASSQEPSGEQFF.

V usage is TRBV6-9 and J usage is TRBJ2-2; the match to TRBD1 covers 10 bases. The CDR3 length is 14 residues. After removal of 4 bases from V and 13 bases from J, the junction contained 9 bases not matched to a gene. CDR1 is MNHGY and CDR2 is SVAAGI in the germline V gene. The CDR3 spells CASSSLRDRGPLFF. DNA of the CDR3: TGTGCCAGCAGTTCCCTCCGGGACAGGGGACCGCTGTTTTTT.

This clonotype was detected ten times or more. CDR3 nucleotides: TGTGCCAGCAGGCCTGGGACTAGCGGGAGGGCCTCTCCCTACGAGCAGTACTTC. It specifies CASRPGTSGRASPYEQYF. The chain uses TRBV2 and TRBJ2-7; 16 bases fit TRBD2. Per the germline V gene, CDR1 is SNHLY and CDR2 is FYNNEI. Losses at the gene ends were 6 bases for V and 2 bases for J; bases not matched to a gene: 10. This CDR3 comprises 18 residues.

This clonotype was counted many times. This chain links TRBV7-8 with TRBJ2-1, with D possibly matching TRBD2 (6 bases). Trimming took 0 bases from V and 8 from J, leaving 20 bases between them. The CDR3 spans 17 residues. CDR1 is SGHVS and CDR2 is FQNEAQ in the germline V gene. The CDR3 DNA follows: TGTGCCAGCAGCTTAGCGCGTTGGCGGGGAGGTCGGGATGAGCAGTTCTTC. Protein: CASSLARWRGGRDEQFF.

CDR3 in DNA: TGTGCCAGCAGCTTAGGGGGAGGGGGCGCAAAAGATACGCAGTATTTT. Translating it yields CASSLGGGGAKDTQYF. This chain links TRBV28 with TRBJ2-3; D tentatively reads TRBD1 or TRBD2 (7 bases each). Trimming shortened V by 6 bases and J by 5 bases, and 21 bases separated the two germline ends. The CDR3 has 16 amino acids. Germline V gene data show CDR1 as MDHEN and CDR2 as SYDVKM.

This clonotype was recorded a few times. V and J are TRBV20-1 and TRBJ2-1; D may be TRBD1 (6 bases). Trimming pared 1 base from V and 1 base from J, leaving 17 bases between. Germline loops: CDR1 DFQATT, CDR2 SNEGSKA (reference sequence). The CDR3 is 17 residues long. CDR3 DNA sequence: TGCAGTGCTAGAGGGGGTTCCGGGACAACTTCCTACAATGAGCAGTTCTTC. Protein: CSARGGSGTTSYNEQFF.

The table lists this clonotype with a few counts. This chain links TRBV13 with TRBJ2-3, with D perhaps TRBD1 or TRBD2 (5 bases each). Germline assignment: CDR1 PRHDT and CDR2 FYEKMQ (reference sequence). V gave up 2 bases and J gave up 2 bases, with 8 bases separating them. This CDR3 contains 14 residues. DNA of the CDR3: TGTGCCAGCAGCTTACGGGACCCCACAGATACGCAGTATTTT. Protein: CASSLRDPTDTQYF.

This clonotype has ten or more counts. This chain uses TRBV11-2 with TRBJ2-7; TRBD2 agrees at 9 bases. Germline V gene lookup returns CDR1 SGHAT and CDR2 FQNNGV. Trimming took 5 bases from V and 6 from J; bases not matched to a gene: 11. This CDR3 has 15 amino acids. Written as DNA, the CDR3 is TGTGCCAGCAGCCATGCGGGGGGGCTCAGTTTCGAGCAGTACTTC. Translation gives CASSHAGGLSFEQYF.

In this sample, this clonotype turned up a few times. The rearrangement joins TRBV16 to TRBJ2-5; D remains ambiguous. The germline V and J ends were trimmed by 3 bases and 4 bases, with 9 bases remaining between them. Germline values: CDR1 KGHSY, CDR2 FQNENV. This CDR3 region has 13 residues. CDR3 sequence: CASSQMSGETQYF. The CDR3, as DNA: TGTGCCAGCAGCCAGATGTCTGGAGAGACCCAGTACTTC.

This clonotype was counted ten times or more. The chain has TRBV6-1 and TRBJ1-5; D ambiguous. Trimming left V 6 bases short and J 0 bases short, with 9 bases between. Germline V gene sequence: CDR1 MNHNS, CDR2 SASEGT. This CDR3 contains 14 residues. The CDR3 reads CASSPVRSNQPQHF. CDR3 DNA sequence: TGTGCCAGCAGCCCCGTTCGTAGCAATCAGCCCCAGCATTTT.

This clonotype was detected many times. This rearrangement joins TRBV28 to TRBJ2-7, with D perhaps assigned TRBD1 or TRBD2 (5 bases each). V was trimmed by 4 bases and J by 4 bases, leaving 17 bases between them. The CDR3 extends over 15 amino acids. From germline, CDR1 is MDHEN and CDR2 SYDVKM. The CDR3, as DNA: TGTGCCAGCAGTTCCGCCGGGACGGGAACTTACGAGCAGTACTTC. Residues: CASSSAGTGTYEQYF.

This clonotype was picked up a small number of times. The J gene is TRBJ2-1, the V gene TRBV9; D remains ambiguous. The ends were cut back, 0 bases at V and 0 bases at J, with 10 bases in the middle. The germline CDR1 and CDR2 sequences are SGDLS and YYNGEE. The CDR3 contains 16 residues. The DNA of the CDR3 is TGTGCCAGCAGCGTAGATACAACAAGCTCCTACAATGAGCAGTTCTTC. This codes for CASSVDTTSSYNEQFF.

This clonotype was seen more than once but under ten times. The V gene is TRBV11-2, the J gene TRBJ2-1; perhaps TRBD2 as D (5 bases). V dropped 8 bases and J dropped 0 bases, with 11 bases sitting between them. The CDR3 is 14 residues long. Germline V gives CDR1 SGHAT, CDR2 FQNNGV. Here the CDR3 reads CASGKRSSYNEQFF. As DNA, the CDR3 is TGTGCCAGCGGAAAGCGGAGCTCCTACAATGAGCAGTTCTTC.

This clonotype was picked up many times. This chain joins TRBV28 and TRBJ1-2, with TRBD1 as a possible D gene (5 bases). Between the trimmed V and J ends, which lost 6 bases and 2 bases, there was a span of 19 bases. Looked up from germline, CDR1 is MDHEN and CDR2 is SYDVKM. This CDR3 spans 16 amino acids. The CDR3 is CASRTRPGRKNYGYTF. The CDR3 nucleotides read TGTGCCAGCAGGACCCGGCCGGGACGGAAAAACTATGGCTACACCTTC.

This clonotype was found many times. The DNA of the CDR3 is TGTGCCAGCAGCCAGGCCCCGGCGGGAGGGCCCAATGAGCAGTACTTC. Protein product: CASSQAPAGGPNEQYF. The chain couples TRBV3-1 to TRBJ2-1; 9 positions match TRBD2. The assigned J gene may be wrong: the sequence end matches TRBJ2-7 better. The CDR3 sequence is 16 residues long. Germline assignment: CDR1 LGHDT and CDR2 YNNKEL (reference sequence).

This clonotype was seen at least ten times. The V and J genes are TRBV3-1 and TRBJ1-1; 11 bases agree with TRBD1. V dropped 4 bases and J dropped 5; count of bases not matched to a gene: 9. The CDR3 has 16 residues. Germline V gene data show CDR1 as LGHDT and CDR2 as YNNKEL (reference sequence). The CDR3 spells CASSPGDRGDRTEAFF. The CDR3 DNA follows: TGTGCCAGCAGCCCCGGGGACAGGGGGGATAGGACTGAAGCTTTCTTT.

The V gene is TRBV9, the J gene TRBJ2-1, with D perhaps TRBD2 (5 bases). V gave up 3 bases and J gave up 5 bases, with 15 bases separating them. The CDR3 length is 15 residues. CDR1 SGDLS and CDR2 YYNGEE come from the germline V gene. The CDR3 sequence: CASSGPARGHNEQFF. CDR3 DNA: TGTGCCAGCAGCGGACCCGCACGGGGTCACAATGAGCAGTTCTTC.